This TCR beta chain was obtained from a study of naive and memory T cell subsets. Notes on the study in general: Especially in CD8 cells, naive repertoires contained a few larger clonotypes, possibly CD45RA-re-expressing memory cells.

As concerns this clonotype: The antigen is not known.

Germline V gene lookup returns CDR1 SGHRS and CDR2 YFSETQ. With 0 bases removed from V and 0 bases from J, the gap between germline ends came to 12 bases. CDR3 length: 16 amino acids. The beta constant-region primer was an equimolar mix of two oligonucleotides covering TRBC1 and TRBC2. Nested alpha and beta constant-region primers with the SP2 primer drove four PCR rounds on ligated cDNA. MiXCR, run by TCRdb on the UMI-ligation and nested PCR reads, gives a single entry per CDR3 protein. The sample includes more than 120,000 distinct CDR3 sequences, approximately 18% seen only once; the top ten take approximately 0.63%.

The chain carries TRBV5-1 and TRBJ1-1; the D is unclear. Sequencing was carried out using naive CD8+ T cells from blood. The clonotype was recovered from a human donor in good health. CDR3 nucleotide sequence: TGCGCCAGCAGCTTGGGCAGAGGATTAATGAACACTGAAGCTTTCTTT. Residues: CASSLGRGLMNTEAFF.